This TCR beta chain was documented in a study of cytomegalovirus exposure and HLA in healthy donors. PCR primers comprised 60 Vbeta and 13 Jbeta primers. The protocol was immunoSEQ multiplex PCR, while the TCRdb copy is restricted to in-frame clones and leaves out a portion. The sample gives about 170,000 clones, 82% of which show up once; about 1.6% is in the top ten. V shed 2 bases and J 6 bases; nucleotides not matched to a gene: 12. Germline values: CDR1 SGHNT, CDR2 YYREEE (reference sequence). The CDR3 is 16 amino acids. The receptor was derived from a girl under 18 in good health and CMV-seropositive. The chain recombines TRBV5-4 with TRBJ1-2; 8 bases align to TRBD1. Sequenced material: PBMCs. CDR3 sequence: CASSLPLGQGRDGYTF. CDR3 nucleotide sequence: TGTGCCAGCAGCTTACCTCTAGGACAGGGCCGGGATGGCTACACCTTC. Filled out from reference TRBV5-4 and TRBJ1-2, the complete variable domain reads ETGVTQSPTHLIKTRGQQVTLRCSSQSGHNTVSWYQQALGQGPQFIFQYYREEENGRGNFPPRFSGLQFPNYSSELNVNALELDDSALYLCASSLPLGQGRDGYTFGSGTRLTVV.